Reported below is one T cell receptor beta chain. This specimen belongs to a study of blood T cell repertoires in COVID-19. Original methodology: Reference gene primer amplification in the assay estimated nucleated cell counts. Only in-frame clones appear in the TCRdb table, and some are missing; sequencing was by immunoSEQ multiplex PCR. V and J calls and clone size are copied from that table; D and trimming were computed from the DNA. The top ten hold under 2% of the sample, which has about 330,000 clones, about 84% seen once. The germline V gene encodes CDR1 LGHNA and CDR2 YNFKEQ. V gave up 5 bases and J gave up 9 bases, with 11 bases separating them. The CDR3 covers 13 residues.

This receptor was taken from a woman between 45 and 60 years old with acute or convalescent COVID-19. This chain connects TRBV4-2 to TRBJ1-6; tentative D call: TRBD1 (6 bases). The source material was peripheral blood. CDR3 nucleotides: TGTGCCAGCAGCACCGCACAGGGTTCACCCCTCCACTTT. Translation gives CASSTAQGSPLHF.